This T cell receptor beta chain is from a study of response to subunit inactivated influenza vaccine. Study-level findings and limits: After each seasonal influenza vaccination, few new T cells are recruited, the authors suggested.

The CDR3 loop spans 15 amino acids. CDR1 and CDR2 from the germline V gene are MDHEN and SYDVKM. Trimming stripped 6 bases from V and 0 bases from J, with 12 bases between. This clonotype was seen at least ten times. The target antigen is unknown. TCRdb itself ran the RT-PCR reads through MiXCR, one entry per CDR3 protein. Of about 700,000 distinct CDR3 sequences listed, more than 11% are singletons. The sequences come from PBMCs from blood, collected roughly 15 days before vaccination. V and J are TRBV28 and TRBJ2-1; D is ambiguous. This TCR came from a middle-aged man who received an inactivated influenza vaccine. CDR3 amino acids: CASRPIWSSYNEQFF. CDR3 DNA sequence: TGTGCCAGCAGACCTATATGGAGCTCCTACAATGAGCAGTTCTTC.